This T cell receptor (beta chain) was retrieved from a study of cytomegalovirus exposure and HLA in healthy donors. Findings of the study overall: Later genetic work tied a missense DCLRE1C variant to beta-chain V and J trimming.

With regard to this clone: Its antigen is undetermined.

Germline V lookup: CDR1 SGHKS, CDR2 YYEKEE (reference sequence). Losses at the gene ends were 0 bases for V and 8 bases for J; bases not matched to a gene: 3. This CDR3 is 15 amino acids long. The study ran its PCR with 60 Vbeta and 13 Jbeta primers. Libraries were prepared by immunoSEQ multiplex PCR; TCRdb keeps only in-frame clonotypes and omits some of them. The table lists 150,000 to 200,000 clones, roughly 77% of them singletons. The chain joins TRBV5-5 to TRBJ2-2; 11 bases fit TRBD2. Specimen: PBMCs. The clonotype comes from a middle-aged woman in good health and CMV-seropositive. CDR3 DNA sequence: TGTGCCAGCAGCTTGGAGTCTAGCGGGAGGGGGGAGCTGTTTTTT. As protein: CASSLESSGRGELFF.